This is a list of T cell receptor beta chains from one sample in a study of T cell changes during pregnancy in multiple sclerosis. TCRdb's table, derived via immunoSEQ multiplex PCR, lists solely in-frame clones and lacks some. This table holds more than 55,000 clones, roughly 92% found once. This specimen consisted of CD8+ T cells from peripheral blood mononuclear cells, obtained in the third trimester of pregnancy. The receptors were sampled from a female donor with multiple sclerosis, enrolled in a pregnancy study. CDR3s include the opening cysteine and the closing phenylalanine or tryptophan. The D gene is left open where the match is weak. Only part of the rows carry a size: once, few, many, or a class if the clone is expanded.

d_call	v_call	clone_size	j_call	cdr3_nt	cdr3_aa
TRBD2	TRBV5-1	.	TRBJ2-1	TGCGCCAGCAGCTTGGATTCGGAGCAGCGGGGGGATGTACAGTTCTTC	CASSLDSEQRGDVQFF
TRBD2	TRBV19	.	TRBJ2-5	TGTGCCAGTAGTGCCATACTAGCGGGACTGGAGACCCAGTACTTC	CASSAILAGLETQYF
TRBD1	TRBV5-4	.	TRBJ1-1	TGTGCCAGCAGCCCGGGAGGGCAACGACAGGGCAGGGGTGAAGCTTTCTTT	CASSPGGQRQGRGEAFF
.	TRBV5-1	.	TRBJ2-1	TGCGCCAGCAGCGCGGCCCCGGAGGATGAGCAGTTCTTC	CASSAAPEDEQFF
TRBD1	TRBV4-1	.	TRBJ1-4	TGCGCCAGCAGCCTACAAACAGGGGGACTCAATGAAAAACTGTTTTTT	CASSLQTGGLNEKLFF
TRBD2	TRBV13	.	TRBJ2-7	TGTGCCAGCAGCTTAGAGCGGGAGAGGTACGAGCAGTACTTC	CASSLERERYEQYF
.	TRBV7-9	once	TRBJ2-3	TGTGCCAGCAGCTGGCCCTTTAAAGAGCGGCAAGACACAGATACGCAGTATTTT	CASSWPFKERQDTDTQYF
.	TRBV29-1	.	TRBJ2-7	TGCAGCGTTGTGGGGGGCGGGAGTAGGAACGAGCAGTACTTC	CSVVGGGSRNEQYF
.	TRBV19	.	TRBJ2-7	TGTGCCAGTAGAGCCCACGGGTACGAGCAGTACTTC	CASRAHGYEQYF
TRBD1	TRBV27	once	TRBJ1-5	TGTGCCAGCAGCCGAATAGACAGGGCGTCGGGTCAGCCCCAGCATTTT	CASSRIDRASGQPQHF
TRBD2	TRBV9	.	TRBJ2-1	TGTGCCAGCAGCGTCGGCGGGAGCACCTACAATGAGCAGTTCTTC	CASSVGGSTYNEQFF
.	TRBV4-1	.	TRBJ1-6	TGCGCCAGCAGCCAGGGCGGGACCGGGCTAAATTCACCCCTCCACTTT	CASSQGGTGLNSPLHF
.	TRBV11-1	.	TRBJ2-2	TGTGCCAGCAGCTTGGGCCCGCGGGTCGGGGAGCTGTTTTTT	CASSLGPRVGELFF
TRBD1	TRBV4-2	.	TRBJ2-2	TGTGCCAGCCACGACAGGGGGCCGAACGGGGAGCTGTTTTTT	CASHDRGPNGELFF
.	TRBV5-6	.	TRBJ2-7	TGTGCCAGCAGCTTCGGCGGCTCCTACGAGCAGTACTTC	CASSFGGSYEQYF
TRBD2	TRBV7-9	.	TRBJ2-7	TGTGCCAGCAGCCGTAGCGGGAGGGTTGAGCAGTACTTC	CASSRSGRVEQYF
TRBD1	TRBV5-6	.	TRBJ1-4	TGTGCCAGCAGCTTTTTGGGACAGGGTGAGGAAAAACTGTTTTTT	CASSFLGQGEEKLFF
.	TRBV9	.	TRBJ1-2	TGTGCCAGCAGCGTAGCCTCAGGAGGTGGCTACACCTTC	CASSVASGGGYTF
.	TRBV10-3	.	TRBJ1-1	TGTGCCATCAGGACTCCCGGGGAGGCCAACACTGAAGCTTTCTTT	CAIRTPGEANTEAFF
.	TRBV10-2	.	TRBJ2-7	TGCGCCAGCAGGTCCGACAGCTACGAGCAGTACTTC	CASRSDSYEQYF
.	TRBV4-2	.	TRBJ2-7	TGTGCCAGCAGCCAAGACCGGGACTCTTACGAGCAGTACTTC	CASSQDRDSYEQYF
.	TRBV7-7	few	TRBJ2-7	TGTGCTAGCAGCTTAGGCGGGACGGTCTACGAGCAGTACTTC	CASSLGGTVYEQYF
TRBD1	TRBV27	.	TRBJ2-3	TGTGCCAGCAGCCCAGGGGGCCCATACACAGATACGCAGTATTTT	CASSPGGPYTDTQYF
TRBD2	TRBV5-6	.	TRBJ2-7	TGTGCCAGCAGCTTGGGCCTAGCGGAACACTACGAGCAGTACTTC	CASSLGLAEHYEQYF
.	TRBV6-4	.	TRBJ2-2	TGTGCCAGCAGTGACGGGCCTTACACCGGGGAGCTGTTTTTT	CASSDGPYTGELFF
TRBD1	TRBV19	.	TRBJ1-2	TGTGCCAGTAGTATGAGCTTGGGACAGCCCTATGGCTACACCTTC	CASSMSLGQPYGYTF
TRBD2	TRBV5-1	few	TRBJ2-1	TGCGCCAGCAGCCTGGGACTAGCGGGAGTTATGGAGCAGTTCTTC	CASSLGLAGVMEQFF
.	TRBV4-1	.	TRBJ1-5	TGCGCCAGCAGCCAAGATGATTCCTGGACAACAAGATATAGCAATCAGCCCCAGCATTTT	CASSQDDSWTTRYSNQPQHF
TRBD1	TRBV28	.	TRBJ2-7	TGTGCCAGCAGGCTGGGACAGGTTGAGCAGTACTTC	CASRLGQVEQYF
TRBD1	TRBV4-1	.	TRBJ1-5	TGCGCCAGCAGCCAAGAGGACAGGGGGGTTCAGCCCCAGCATTTT	CASSQEDRGVQPQHF
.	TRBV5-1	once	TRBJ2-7	TGCGCCAGCAGCTCTGCGTACGAGCAGTACTTC	CASSSAYEQYF
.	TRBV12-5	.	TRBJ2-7	TGTGCTAGTGGTTTAAGCCTCGGCAGGGGCGCCTACGAGCAGTACTTC	CASGLSLGRGAYEQYF
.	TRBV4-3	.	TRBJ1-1	TGCGCCAGCAGCCAAGAGTGGGTTGGAGACACTGAAGCTTTCTTT	CASSQEWVGDTEAFF
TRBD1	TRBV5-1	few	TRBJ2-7	TGCGCCAGCAGCCCCGGGACAGGACCCTACGAGCAGTACTTC	CASSPGTGPYEQYF
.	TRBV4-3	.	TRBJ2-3	TGCGCCAGCAGCCAAGATCTGGGGGGAGAAACAGATACGCAGTATTTT	CASSQDLGGETDTQYF
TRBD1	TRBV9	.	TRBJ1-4	TGTGCCAGCAGCCATGGGACAGCAACTAATGAAAAACTGTTTTTT	CASSHGTATNEKLFF
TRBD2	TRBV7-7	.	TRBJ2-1	TGTGCTAGCAGCCCCAGCGGGAGGGTCAGTGAGCAGTTCTTC	CASSPSGRVSEQFF